This entry lists 19 T cell receptor beta chains sequenced from one sample in a study of OX40 agonist ivuxolimab in advanced cancers. TCRdb keeps only in-frame clones here, not all; method: immunoSEQ multiplex PCR. The profile covers roughly 61,000 clones, with 75% to 85% appearing a single time and around 0.71% taken by the ten largest. The sequencing here drew on CD4+ or CD8+ T cells sorted from blood, taken in a trial of the OX40 agonist ivuxolimab. The receptors derive from an adult with an advanced solid tumor such as melanoma, head and neck, liver or kidney cancer.

The genes are TRBV20-1 and TRBJ2-5; D possibly corresponds to TRBD1 (6 bases). With the DNA end fitting TRBJ2-7 better, the J assignment may be wrong. The CDR3 extends over 11 amino acids. Germline V gene data show CDR1 as DFQATT and CDR2 as SNEGSKA (reference sequence). The CDR3 here is CSAQQGNEQYF. The DNA for the CDR3 is TGCAGTGCCCAACAGGGCAACGAGCAGTACTTC.

The V gene is TRBV5-4, the J gene TRBJ1-2, with D possibly being TRBD1 (5 bases). V was clipped by 0 bases and J by 7 bases, with 13 bases between them. Germline V lookup: CDR1 SGHNT, CDR2 YYREEE (reference sequence). CDR3 length equals 14 residues. The DNA of the CDR3 is TGTGCCAGCAGCTTGGAGGGCACTAGGGGTGGCTACACCTTC. This gives the protein CASSLEGTRGGYTF. Full variable domain (outside the CDR3, taken from reference TRBV5-4 and TRBJ1-2): ETGVTQSPTHLIKTRGQQVTLRCSSQSGHNTVSWYQQALGQGPQFIFQYYREEENGRGNFPPRFSGLQFPNYSSELNVNALELDDSALYLCASSLEGTRGGYTFGSGTRLTVV.

This chain joins TRBV15 and TRBJ2-5; D gene ambiguous. The germline V gene has CDR1 LNHNV and CDR2 YYDKDF (reference sequence). The CDR3 extends over 13 amino acids. Trimming pared 2 bases from V and 0 bases from J, leaving 4 bases between. This CDR3 is CATSRKDQETQYF. CDR3 bases: TGTGCCACCAGCAGAAAGGACCAAGAGACCCAGTACTTC.

The rearrangement joins TRBV6-5 to TRBJ1-2; no definite D call. Germline V CDR1 and CDR2: MNHEY, SVGAGI. The CDR3 consists of 15 residues. V dropped 5 bases and J dropped 6 bases, with 19 bases sitting between them. The DNA for the CDR3 is TGTGCCAGCAGTCCCAATTTACGGACGGGTGATGGCTACACCTTC. This sequence encodes CASSPNLRTGDGYTF.

This sequence joins TRBV19 and TRBJ2-3; D possibly corresponds to TRBD2 (5 bases). The CDR3 extends over 12 amino acids. Deletions cut 3 bases from V and 7 bases from J, with 8 bases between. Per germline, CDR1 LNHDA and CDR2 SQIVND (reference sequence). The CDR3 bases are TGTGCCAGTAGTATTGAGGGTTATACGCAGTATTTT. This encodes CASSIEGYTQYF. Filled out from reference TRBV19 and TRBJ2-3, the complete variable domain reads DGGITQSPKYLFRKEGQNVTLSCEQNLNHDAMYWYRQDPGQGLRLIYYSQIVNDFQKGDIAEGYSVSREKKESFPLTVTSAQKNPTAFYLCASSIEGYTQYFGPGTRLTVL.

The CDR3 nucleotides are TGTGCCAGCAGCCCGCGACAGGAGGGGAGCTATGGCTACACCTTC. This encodes CASSPRQEGSYGYTF. V is TRBV9 and J is TRBJ1-2; possibly TRBD1 for D (6 bases). V was shortened by 4 bases and J by 4 bases, with 17 bases between the two germline ends. Per germline, CDR1 SGDLS and CDR2 YYNGEE. The CDR3 spans 15 residues.

This clone was seen only once. The chain combines TRBV10-2 with TRBJ2-1; D perhaps matches TRBD2 (6 bases). Germline V gives CDR1 WSHSY, CDR2 SAAADI. The V gene lost 9 bases and the J gene lost 5 bases, with 14 bases spanning the gap. The CDR3 length is 13 residues. The chain's CDR3 is CASSPDYHNEQFF. DNA for the CDR3: TGCGCCAGTTCACCGGACTACCACAATGAGCAGTTCTTC.

This clone was seen a single time. In nucleotides, the CDR3 is TGTGCCAGCAGCTTAACCCGGGACAGGGGATTTGTTAGCAATCAGCCCCAGCATTTT. Its translation is CASSLTRDRGFVSNQPQHF. The genes are TRBV11-2 and TRBJ1-5, with TRBD1 identical over 10 bases. Germline values: CDR1 SGHAT, CDR2 FQNNGV. Trimming took 2 bases from V and 0 from J; bases not matched to a gene: 10. This CDR3 region has 19 residues.

This chain uses TRBV28 with TRBJ1-1; 7 bases agree with TRBD1. Germline V CDR1 and CDR2: MDHEN, SYDVKM. J was trimmed by 3 bases and V by 8 bases; bases with no gene match: 12. The CDR3 is made up of 15 amino acids. The CDR3 loop reads CASPGGRGQDTEAFF. As DNA, the CDR3 is TGTGCCAGCCCTGGGGGGAGGGGGCAGGACACTGAAGCTTTCTTT.

This clone was observed once. The chain combines TRBV11-3 with TRBJ1-1, with 7 bases identical to TRBD1. The length of the CDR3 is 14 residues. The V gene's germline CDR1 is SGHNT and CDR2 YENEEA. The ends lost 5 bases at V and 3 bases at J; junction bases unmatched: 6. As DNA, the CDR3 is TGTGCCAGCAGCATGGGACAGACCTACACTGAAGCTTTCTTT. Its translation is CASSMGQTYTEAFF.

This clone was picked up a small number of times. The CDR3 protein is CASSVGPAANEKLFF. The CDR3 coding sequence is TGTGCCAGCAGCGTAGGGCCCGCGGCTAATGAAAAACTGTTTTTT. V is TRBV9 and J is TRBJ1-4, with D uncertain. V lost 0 bases to trimming and J lost 3 bases, with 9 bases between them. Germline CDR1 and CDR2: SGDLS and YYNGEE. This CDR3 is built from 15 residues.

V is TRBV7-9 and J is TRBJ1-5; 12 positions match TRBD1. Trimming took 5 bases from V and 5 from J; bases not matched to a gene: 7. The CDR3 contains 16 residues. Germline V CDR1 and CDR2: SEHNR, FQNEAQ (reference sequence). CDR3 coding DNA: TGTGCCAGCAGCCTACACCGGGACAGGGGGCATCAGCCCCAGCATTTT. It yields the protein CASSLHRDRGHQPQHF.

V and J are TRBV14 and TRBJ2-3; possibly TRBD2 for D (5 bases). The CDR3 length is 12 residues. Trimming pared 4 bases from V and 8 bases from J, leaving 10 bases between. CDR1 is SGHDN and CDR2 is FVKESK in the germline V gene. The CDR3 here is CASSPLGGTQYF. CDR3 in DNA: TGTGCCAGCAGCCCTCTCGGAGGTACGCAGTATTTT.

J is TRBJ1-4 and V is TRBV5-6; 10 bases line up with TRBD1. V lost 4 bases, J lost 4 bases, and 7 bases stayed unmatched. Germline V gene sequence: CDR1 SGHDT, CDR2 YYEEEE. The CDR3 is made up of 16 amino acids. CDR3 protein: CASSAGQGSSNEKLFF. CDR3 coding DNA: TGTGCCAGCAGCGCGGGACAGGGGTCGAGTAATGAAAAACTGTTTTTT.

This clone appeared once. CDR3 bases: TGCGCCAGCAGCCCTGGGAATAACAATAATAATTCACCCCTCCACTTT. Protein product: CASSPGNNNNNSPLHF. The chain combines TRBV5-1 with TRBJ1-6; D is unresolved. The V gene lost 4 bases and the J gene lost 5 bases, with 16 bases spanning the gap. Germline values: CDR1 SGHRS, CDR2 YFSETQ. The CDR3 covers 16 residues.

The sample holds a few counts of this clone. V and J are TRBV5-1 and TRBJ1-1; D call uncertain. Germline CDR1 is SGHRS and CDR2 is YFSETQ. V lost 5 bases and J 0 bases, leaving 14 bases between the germline ends. This CDR3 has 15 amino acids. The CDR3 sequence is CASSPTPKVNTEAFF. The CDR3 nucleotides are TGCGCCAGCAGTCCCACCCCGAAGGTGAACACTGAAGCTTTCTTT.

The chain combines TRBV4-1 with TRBJ2-3; TRBD2 aligns across 9 bases. The CDR3 spans 15 residues. The trim removed 0 bases at V and 4 bases at J, leaving 2 bases unmatched. Germline lookup yields CDR1 MGHRA and CDR2 YSYEKL. CDR3 in amino acids: CASSQDLAGSDTQYF. CDR3 DNA: TGCGCCAGCAGCCAAGACCTAGCGGGGTCAGATACGCAGTATTTT.

The V call is TRBV18, the J call TRBJ2-7; 8 positions agree with TRBD1. With 3 bases clipped from V and 2 bases from J, the junction kept 3 bases outside the gene matches. Looked up from germline, CDR1 is KGHSH and CDR2 is LQKENI. This CDR3 comprises 14 residues. CDR3 protein: CASSPGTGAYEQYF. The CDR3 DNA follows: TGTGCCAGCTCACCCGGGACAGGCGCCTACGAGCAGTACTTC. The whole variable domain, filled in from reference TRBV18 and TRBJ2-7, reads NAGVMQNPRHLVRRRGQEARLRCSPMKGHSHVYWYRQLPEEGLKFMVYLQKENIIDESGMPKERFSAEFPKEGPSILRIQQVVRGDSAAYFCASSPGTGAYEQYFGPGTRLTVT.

The CDR3 region has the DNA TGTGCCAGCAGCTTAGCCGGGGGTATGAGCAATTCACCCCTCCACTTT. Amino acids: CASSLAGGMSNSPLHF. This chain links TRBV7-2 with TRBJ1-6; a possible D gene is TRBD1 (5 bases). The CDR3 is 16 amino acids. The germline gives CDR1 SGHTA, CDR2 FQGNSA. With 0 bases removed from V and 7 bases from J, the gap between germline ends came to 13 bases.